The 21 T cell receptor beta chains presented below share a single source sample, sequenced in a study of blood T cell repertoires in COVID-19. Sequencing was performed with immunoSEQ multiplex PCR; in TCRdb, only in-frame clones are kept and a portion is missing. This table has 250,000 to 300,000 clones, about 82% appearing once. The sample consisted of peripheral blood. The origin of the receptors is a man aged 50 to 59 with active or convalescent COVID-19.

The chain employs TRBV27 and TRBJ1-2; 10 nucleotides align to TRBD1. This CDR3 is 15 amino acids long. CDR1 MNHEY and CDR2 SMNVEV come from the germline V gene (reference sequence). After removal of 6 bases from V and 4 bases from J, the junction contained 8 bases not matched to a gene. CDR3 region: CASRTGGGGGYGYTF. The CDR3 DNA follows: TGTGCCAGCAGGACAGGGGGCGGTGGAGGCTATGGCTACACCTTC.

The rearrangement links TRBV19 to TRBJ2-7; 10 bases align to TRBD2. CDR3 length: 14 amino acids. With 6 bases clipped from V and 1 base from J, the junction kept 3 bases outside the gene matches. Germline CDR1 LNHDA, CDR2 SQIVND (reference sequence). The CDR3 reads CASRAGGPSYEQYF. CDR3 coding DNA: TGTGCCAGTAGAGCGGGAGGGCCGTCCTACGAGCAGTACTTC.

This rearrangement joins TRBV5-6 to TRBJ1-4, with 7 bases lining up with TRBD1. The CDR3 contains 15 residues. The germline CDR1 and CDR2 sequences are SGHDT and YYEEEE. The V gene end was trimmed by 0 bases and the J gene end by 8 bases; junction bases not matched to a gene: 7. The CDR3: CASSLGRQGWEKLFF. As DNA, the CDR3 is TGTGCCAGCAGCTTGGGCCGACAGGGCTGGGAAAAACTGTTTTTT.

The V gene is TRBV15, the J gene TRBJ2-1; TRBD2 matches 13 bases. Trimming at V came to 2 bases and at J to 9 bases, leaving 13 bases not matched to a gene. CDR3 size: 18 residues. Germline values: CDR1 LNHNV, CDR2 YYDKDF (reference sequence). As DNA, the CDR3 is TGTGCCACCAGCAGAAGGCCGGGACTAGCGGGACAGAGAAGTGAGCAGTTCTTC. Translated, it gives CATSRRPGLAGQRSEQFF. Based on the CDR3 plus reference TRBV15 and TRBJ2-1, the full variable domain is DAMVIQNPRYQVTQFGKPVTLSCSQTLNHNVMYWYQQKSSQAPKLLFHYYDKDFNNEADTPDNFQSRRPNTSFCFLDIRSPGLGDTAMYLCATSRRPGLAGQRSEQFFGPGTRLTVL.

The CDR3 bases are TGTGCCAGTACCCAAATAGGACAGGGTGGCACTGAAGCTTTCTTT. It translates to CASTQIGQGGTEAFF. The chain joins TRBV19 to TRBJ1-1; 8 positions match TRBD1. Germline lookup yields CDR1 LNHDA and CDR2 SQIVND (reference sequence). Trimming at V came to 7 bases and at J to 4 bases, leaving 11 bases not matched to a gene. The CDR3 consists of 15 residues.

The genes are TRBV3-1 (or the pseudogene TRBV3-2) and TRBJ2-7; 8 nucleotides align to TRBD2. CDR1 and CDR2 (germline): LGHDT, YNNKEL (reference sequence). The V and J ends lost 4 bases and 7 bases, in that order; junction bases with no gene match: 9. This CDR3 contains 14 residues. In DNA form, the CDR3 reads TGTGCCAGCAGCCCCGGACTAGCTCTCGGGGAGCAGTACTTC. Protein: CASSPGLALGEQYF.

This chain connects TRBV27 to TRBJ2-3; the D is unclear. Germline V gene data show CDR1 as MNHEY and CDR2 as SMNVEV (reference sequence). This CDR3 has 13 residues. V was cut by 3 bases and J by 4 bases, with 8 bases left in between. The CDR3 protein is CASSFQFSDTQYF. Written as DNA, the CDR3 is TGTGCCAGCAGTTTTCAGTTTTCAGATACGCAGTATTTT.

The chain recombines TRBV5-1 with TRBJ1-1, with D hard to call. V lost 2 bases, J lost 3 bases, and 8 bases lay in between. CDR1 is SGHRS and CDR2 is YFSETQ in the germline V gene. The CDR3 has 13 amino acids. The CDR3 DNA sequence: TGCGCCAGCAGCTTCAGTTTTGACACTGAAGCTTTCTTT. Its protein is CASSFSFDTEAFF.

The chain employs TRBV9 and TRBJ2-7, with 9 bases that match TRBD1. Trimming at V came to 4 bases and at J to 0 bases, leaving 8 bases not matched to a gene. The CDR3 is 16 residues long. Looked up from germline, CDR1 is SGDLS and CDR2 is YYNGEE. This CDR3 reads CASSLMGQGGSYEQYF. The CDR3 nucleotides read TGTGCCAGCAGCCTCATGGGACAGGGCGGCTCCTACGAGCAGTACTTC.

As DNA, the CDR3 is TGCGCCAGCAGCTTAAGCGGGACTACGCCACAAGAGACCCAGTACTTC. The encoded protein is CASSLSGTTPQETQYF. The chain couples TRBV5-1 to TRBJ2-5, with TRBD2 matching 7 bases. Germline values: CDR1 SGHRS, CDR2 YFSETQ. This CDR3 comprises 16 residues. The V and J ends lost 2 bases and 2 bases, in that order; junction bases with no gene match: 9.

The V call is TRBV3-1 (or the pseudogene TRBV3-2), the J call TRBJ1-1; tentatively, D is TRBD1 (6 bases). Trimming took 4 bases from V and 1 from J, leaving 10 bases between them. The CDR3 totals 14 residues. Per germline, CDR1 LGHDT and CDR2 YNNKEL (reference sequence). The CDR3 nucleotides read TGTGCCAGCAGCCGCGGGGGGGCGAACACTGAAGCTTTCTTT. The encoded protein is CASSRGGANTEAFF.

V usage is TRBV25-1 and J usage is TRBJ2-3, with D perhaps matching TRBD2 (5 bases). Germline CDR1 reads MGHDK; CDR2 reads SYGVNS. There are 13 residues in the CDR3. The V end was cut by 8 bases, the J end by 5 bases, with 14 bases between. The CDR3: CASLSGSGDTQYF. CDR3 nucleotides: TGTGCCAGCCTAAGCGGCTCAGGAGATACGCAGTATTTT.

The chain is built from TRBV7-2 and TRBJ1-1; D is ambiguous. The CDR3 covers 15 residues. V lost 5 bases and J 1 base, leaving 14 bases between the germline ends. Germline values: CDR1 SGHTA, CDR2 FQGNSA. The CDR3: CASSEAAHSNTEAFF. DNA of the CDR3: TGTGCCAGCAGCGAAGCGGCGCACTCGAACACTGAAGCTTTCTTT. The whole variable domain, remainder taken from reference TRBV7-2 and TRBJ1-1, is GAGVSQSPSNKVTEKGKDVELRCDPISGHTALYWYRQSLGQGLEFLIYFQGNSAPDKSGLPSDRFSAERTGGSVSTLTIQRTQQEDSAVYLCASSEAAHSNTEAFFGQGTRLTVV.

The CDR3 nucleotides are TGCGCCAGCAGCCGAGGACAGCCGGAAAACTATGGCTACACCTTC. This translates into CASSRGQPENYGYTF. The gene calls are TRBV5-1 and TRBJ1-2, with a possible D match to TRBD1 (6 bases). Germline V CDR1 and CDR2: SGHRS, YFSETQ. This CDR3 is 15 amino acids long. V was clipped by 4 bases and J by 2 bases, with 15 bases between them.

This sequence joins TRBV7-9 and TRBJ2-5, with 10 nucleotides matching TRBD2. Trimming at V came to 6 bases and at J to 4 bases, leaving 2 bases not matched to a gene. The CDR3 loop spans 13 amino acids. CDR1 is SEHNR, CDR2 FQNEAQ, per germline (reference sequence). In DNA, the CDR3 is TGTGCCAGCAGTTCTAGCGGGAGAGAGACCCAGTACTTC. This gives the protein CASSSSGRETQYF.

J is TRBJ1-5 and V is TRBV28, with D perhaps matching TRBD1 (5 bases). Germline V lookup: CDR1 MDHEN, CDR2 SYDVKM. V lost 2 bases to trimming and J lost 6 bases, with 17 bases between them. This CDR3 is built from 16 residues. The CDR3 here is CASSLRGRGVGQPQHF. In nucleotides, the CDR3 is TGTGCCAGCAGTTTACGGGGGAGAGGGGTCGGTCAGCCCCAGCATTTT.

V usage is TRBV7-6 and J usage is TRBJ2-7, with 11 bases lining up with TRBD2. Germline CDR1 is SGHVS and CDR2 is FNYEAQ. The CDR3 contains 15 residues. J gave up 5 bases and V 5 bases, and 8 bases lay outside the gene matches. The CDR3 DNA reads TGTGCCAGCAGCCTTGTAGCGGGAGGGCCGAACGAGCAGTACTTC. Translating gives CASSLVAGGPNEQYF. The full variable domain, with the rest looked up from reference TRBV7-6 and TRBJ2-7, is GAGVSQSPRYKVTKRGQDVALRCDPISGHVSLYWYRQALGQGPEFLTYFNYEAQQDKSGLPNDRFSAERPEGSISTLTIQRTEQRDSAMYRCASSLVAGGPNEQYFGPGTRLTVT.

The chain couples TRBV4-2 to TRBJ1-2; D might be TRBD1 (5 bases). Trimming left V 2 bases short and J 4 bases short, with 14 bases between. The CDR3 has 15 residues. The germline CDR1 and CDR2 sequences are LGHNA and YNFKEQ. In nucleotides, the CDR3 is TGTGCCAGCAGCCAATCCCCAGGGATAGGCTATGGCTACACCTTC. Amino acid sequence: CASSQSPGIGYGYTF.

V is TRBV5-1 and J is TRBJ2-1; D possibly corresponds to TRBD2 (6 bases). This CDR3 is built from 15 residues. The germline gives CDR1 SGHRS, CDR2 YFSETQ. Trimming removed 1 base at V and 1 base at J, with 9 bases between. Written as DNA, the CDR3 is TGCGCCAGCAGCTTGTTAGGAGGGTCCTACAATGAGCAGTTCTTC. It codes for CASSLLGGSYNEQFF.

This sequence joins TRBV28 and TRBJ1-2; 7 bases are a match to TRBD1. Trimming took 6 bases from V and 2 from J; bases not matched to a gene: 6. CDR1 and CDR2 from the germline V gene are MDHEN and SYDVKM. This CDR3 comprises 14 residues. The CDR3 sequence is CASRMGTANYGYTF. CDR3 in DNA: TGTGCCAGCAGGATGGGGACAGCCAACTATGGCTACACCTTC.

CDR3 region: CASGRASNSPLHF. The CDR3 coding sequence is TGTGCCAGCGGGAGAGCTAGTAATTCACCCCTCCACTTT. The genes are TRBV9 and TRBJ1-6; D is uncertain. This CDR3 is built from 13 residues. V was pared by 7 bases and J by 6 bases, with 11 bases between. Per germline, CDR1 SGDLS and CDR2 YYNGEE.